This T cell receptor (beta chain) was sequenced in a study of CD8 T cells in Susac syndrome. The CDR3 totals 14 residues. Germline V CDR1 and CDR2: SGHTA, FQGNSA. V lost 5 bases, J lost 0 bases, and 8 bases lay in between. RNA totalling roughly 0.5 to 1 ug underwent reverse transcription with random hexamers. Multiplex immunoSEQ PCR targeted 54 Vbeta and 13 Jbeta TCR beta segments. TCRdb used MiXCR to reprocess the immunoSEQ multiplex PCR reads, holding one entry per CDR3 protein. The sample consists of under 200,000 distinct CDR3 sequences, 90% to 95% of them appearing once. The sequence derives from a human donor in good health. The sample taken for sequencing was CD4+ T cells from PBMCs. V usage is TRBV7-2 and J usage is TRBJ1-3; no firm D call. The CDR3 region has the DNA TGTGCCAGCAGCCGAGGGCCCTCTGGAAACACCATATATTTT. Protein: CASSRGPSGNTIYF.